Shown below are 16 T cell receptor beta chains from a single sample sequenced in a study of cytomegalovirus exposure and HLA in healthy donors (TCRdb year 2017). To prepare the library, the immunoSEQ multiplex PCR assay was applied. For the multiplex PCR, a mixture combining 60 forward primers for TCR Vbeta segments and 13 reverse primers for TCR Jbeta segments was used. Drawn from immuneACCESS, this table holds only the in-frame rearrangements with V and J called that TCRdb kept. Clones are partly lost; checked studies trace under half to an unresolved V gene and leave the rest unexplained. The sample table gives some 130,000 clones. The ten largest account for under 2% of the sample. Sequencing input: PBMCs. All receptors derive from a man between 18 and 29 years old in good health and CMV-seronegative.

J is TRBJ2-1 and V is TRBV5-1, with a possible D match to TRBD1 (6 bases). V dropped 4 bases and J dropped 5 bases, with 19 bases sitting between them. CDR3 length: 16 amino acids. Germline V gives CDR1 SGHRS, CDR2 YFSETQ. This chain's CDR3 is CASSPWIGTPDNEQFF. The CDR3 DNA is TGCGCCAGCAGCCCATGGATTGGGACACCTGACAATGAGCAGTTCTTC.

The J gene is TRBJ2-3, the V gene TRBV5-1; D is perhaps TRBD2 (7 bases). The CDR3 runs to 17 residues. V was shortened by 2 bases and J by 3 bases, with 19 bases between the two germline ends. CDR1 is SGHRS, CDR2 YFSETQ, per germline. This CDR3 reads CASSFGNRGGGTDTQYF. The CDR3, as DNA: TGCGCCAGCAGCTTTGGGAACCGGGGAGGGGGAACAGATACGCAGTATTTT.

The rearrangement joins TRBV30 to TRBJ1-5, with 9 bases lining up with TRBD1. CDR1 is GTSNPN, CDR2 SVGIG, per germline (reference sequence). Unmatched junction bases numbered 5, after V lost 5 bases and J lost 6 bases. The CDR3 covers 13 residues. CDR3 nucleotides: TGTGCCTGGGGACAGGGGATTGGTCAGCCCCAGCATTTT. It encodes CAWGQGIGQPQHF.

The rearrangement joins TRBV7-3 to TRBJ1-1, with D tentatively TRBD1 (5 bases). The CDR3 totals 14 residues. The germline CDR1 and CDR2 sequences are SGHTA and FQGTGA. V was clipped by 4 bases and J by 1 base, with 10 bases between them. The CDR3 here is CASSSRTTNTEAFF. CDR3 nucleotide sequence: TGTGCCAGCAGCTCGAGGACAACGAACACTGAAGCTTTCTTT.

The chain joins TRBV7-9 to TRBJ2-7; D possibly corresponds to TRBD2 (7 bases). The CDR3 runs 15 residues. The V end was cut by 8 bases, the J end by 2 bases, with 19 bases between. Germline V gene lookup returns CDR1 SEHNR and CDR2 FQNEAQ (reference sequence). The CDR3 spells CASAGADDRPYEQYF. DNA of the CDR3: TGTGCCAGCGCGGGGGCCGACGACAGGCCCTACGAGCAGTACTTC.

The rearrangement links TRBV7-9 to TRBJ1-1, with D hard to call. The germline V and J ends were trimmed by 7 bases and 1 base, with 7 bases remaining between them. Germline-derived CDR1 and CDR2 are SEHNR and FQNEAQ (reference sequence). The CDR3 consists of 12 residues. The CDR3 DNA follows: TGTGCCAGCAATAACGGGAACACTGAAGCTTTCTTT. This encodes CASNNGNTEAFF. The whole variable domain, filled in from reference TRBV7-9 and TRBJ1-1, reads DTGVSQNPRHKITKRGQNVTFRCDPISEHNRLYWYRQTLGQGPEFLTYFQNEAQLEKSRLLSDRFSAERPKGSFSTLEIQRTEQGDSAMYLCASNNGNTEAFFGQGTRLTVV.

V is TRBV11-3 and J is TRBJ2-7; 7 bases align to TRBD2. CDR3 length: 17 amino acids. The germline gives CDR1 SGHNT, CDR2 YENEEA. Trimming at V came to 6 bases and at J to 0 bases, leaving 14 bases not matched to a gene. The CDR3 DNA sequence: TGTGCCAGCAGTCGTGGGGGGGGAAGGACACCCTCCTACGAGCAGTACTTC. This sequence encodes CASSRGGGRTPSYEQYF.

The rearrangement uses TRBV7-2 and TRBJ2-3; 7 nucleotides match TRBD2. V was clipped by 1 base and J by 0 bases; unmatched bases: 4. This CDR3 has 16 amino acids. The germline V gene has CDR1 SGHTA and CDR2 FQGNSA. CDR3 coding DNA: TGTGCCAGCAGCTTAGGTGCTAGCGGTAGCACAGATACGCAGTATTTT. Its translation: CASSLGASGSTDTQYF.

In DNA form, the CDR3 reads TGTGCCAGCAGTGCTGGGACAGTAGGTTCAGGAAGCTATGGCTACACCTTC. As protein: CASSAGTVGSGSYGYTF. This rearrangement joins TRBV2 to TRBJ1-2, with TRBD1 matching over 7 bases. V dropped 4 bases and J dropped 4; count of bases not matched to a gene: 15. The CDR3 is 17 residues long. Looked up from germline, CDR1 is SNHLY and CDR2 is FYNNEI.

The V call is TRBV4-1, the J call TRBJ2-7, with a weak D call TRBD1 (5 bases). The V gene's germline CDR1 is MGHRA and CDR2 YSYEKL. Trimming shortened V by 4 bases and J by 13 bases, and 17 bases separated the two germline ends. This CDR3 comprises 12 residues. The CDR3 spells CASSPDDLTAYF. The CDR3 DNA reads TGCGCCAGCAGCCCCGACGACTTGACAGCATACTTC.

The chain couples TRBV5-1 to TRBJ2-3; tentative D call: TRBD2 (6 bases). The V end lost 5 bases, the J end lost 4 bases, and 14 bases lay between the germline ends. Germline CDR1 SGHRS, CDR2 YFSETQ. The CDR3 length is 14 residues. This CDR3 reads CASRSPGASDTQYF. Written as DNA, the CDR3 is TGCGCCAGCAGATCCCCGGGAGCATCAGATACGCAGTATTTT.

This CDR3 reads CASSYQGGSTDTQYF. CDR3 DNA: TGTGCCAGCAGCTATCAGGGAGGAAGCACAGATACGCAGTATTTT. The rearrangement joins TRBV7-3 to TRBJ2-3; perhaps TRBD2 as D (6 bases). From germline, CDR1 is SGHTA and CDR2 FQGTGA. Trimming took off 4 bases at V and 0 bases at J, with 11 bases between the two ends. This CDR3 has 15 amino acids.

The rearrangement uses TRBV4-1 and TRBJ2-7, with D possibly matching TRBD1 (5 bases). Per the germline V gene, CDR1 is MGHRA and CDR2 is YSYEKL. The V end lost 1 base, the J end lost 4 bases, and 20 bases lay between the germline ends. The CDR3 extends over 17 amino acids. As DNA, the CDR3 is TGCGCCAGCAGCCAAGGGGGCAGGGATCATCTCCCATACGAGCAGTACTTC. This sequence encodes CASSQGGRDHLPYEQYF.

The CDR3 DNA follows: TGTGCCAGCAGCCCGCTGGCACAGGGCTACGAGCAGTACTTC. This encodes CASSPLAQGYEQYF. The chain joins TRBV11-2 to TRBJ2-7; D is possibly TRBD1 (6 bases). The CDR3 extends over 14 amino acids. Germline-derived CDR1 and CDR2 are SGHAT and FQNNGV. Trimming removed 5 bases at V and 3 bases at J, with 14 bases between.

As DNA, the CDR3 is TGTGCCAGCAGCTCGACAGGGGCGATCTCCTACAATGAGCAGTTCTTC. Translation gives CASSSTGAISYNEQFF. The chain uses TRBV5-6 and TRBJ2-1, with TRBD1 matching over 8 bases. Looked up from germline, CDR1 is SGHDT and CDR2 is YYEEEE. V shed 3 bases, J shed 0 bases, and the junction held 5 bases outside the gene matches. CDR3 size: 16 residues.

The V and J genes are TRBV28 and TRBJ2-5, with 8 bases that match TRBD2. The V segment lost 8 bases and the J segment 5 bases; nucleotides outside the gene matches: 7. Germline V CDR1 and CDR2: MDHEN, SYDVKM. This CDR3 contains 13 residues. This chain's CDR3 is CASGPRGGETQYF. CDR3 DNA: TGTGCCAGCGGACCTCGGGGGGGCGAGACCCAGTACTTC. Full variable domain (rest looked up from reference TRBV28 and TRBJ2-5): DVKVTQSSRYLVKRTGEKVFLECVQDMDHENMFWYRQDPGLGLRLIYFSYDVKMKEKGDIPEGYSVSREKKERFSLILESASTNQTSMYLCASGPRGGETQYFGPGTRLLVL.